Below, 31 T cell receptor beta chains from the same sample are listed, as sequenced in a study of CXCR3-negative and CXCR3-positive naive CD8 T cells. Whole-study findings and limits: Greater hydrophobicity was found in TRB CDR3s of CXCR3-positive naive cells than of CXCR3-negative naive cells.

Antigen specificity for these receptors is unknown. The authors prepared UMI-labeled TRB cDNA libraries by 5' RACE. TCRdb reprocessed the 5' RACE reads and stores each CDR3 protein as one record, lacking DNA. Recorded for this sample: tens of thousands of distinct CDR3 sequences. The sequencing input was naive CXCR3+ CD8+ T cells from blood. As to subset: CD45RO-CCR7+CD27+CD95- naive CD8+ T cells expressing CXCR3 (TNR3+). Receptors were obtained from a human donor in good health. Some clones in this sample may be carry-over from other donors' samples.

The chain is built from TRBV28 and TRBJ1-1; TCRdb's D call of TRBD1 is untestable without DNA. The CDR3 has 16 amino acids. Germline V gene sequence: CDR1 MDHEN, CDR2 SYDVKM. The CDR3 here is CASSSDRHGIRTEAFF.

The CDR3 is CASSQDFGAARGNEQFF. The J gene is TRBJ2-1, the V gene TRBV3-1; as DNA is missing, the TRBD1 call by TCRdb cannot be tested. The germline CDR1 and CDR2 sequences are LGHDT and YNNKEL (reference sequence). The CDR3 runs to 17 residues.

This chain connects TRBV7-2 to TRBJ1-1. Germline-derived CDR1 and CDR2 are SGHTA and FQGNSA. The CDR3 contains 14 residues. This CDR3 is CASSSWTVNTEAFF.

V is TRBV5-1 and J is TRBJ2-5; TCRdb outputs TRBD1, but without DNA this stays unchecked. Germline V gene sequence: CDR1 SGHRS, CDR2 YFSETQ. This CDR3 comprises 14 residues. CDR3 sequence reads: CASEQGGYGETQYF.

The rearrangement joins TRBV29-1 to TRBJ1-3; TCRdb returns TRBD1, unconfirmable since there is no DNA. This CDR3 is built from 14 residues. Germline V CDR1 and CDR2: SQVTM, ANQGSEA. CDR3 amino acids: CSAKQVPSGNTIYF.

V and J are TRBV29-1 and TRBJ2-7; TCRdb lists TRBD1, though no DNA is available to test this call. Germline V gene data show CDR1 as SQVTM and CDR2 as ANQGSEA. The CDR3 loop spans 14 amino acids. CDR3 in amino acids: CSVVGAAGAYEQYF.

V is TRBV28 and J is TRBJ2-7; TCRdb's D gene call, TRBD1, goes unchecked for lack of DNA. Per germline, CDR1 MDHEN and CDR2 SYDVKM. CDR3 length: 12 residues. The chain's CDR3 is CASSSGWYEQYF.

The gene calls are TRBV12-3 or TRBV12-4 and TRBJ2-7. The CDR3 consists of 12 residues. The CDR3 sequence is CASSLVGNEQYF.

V and J are TRBV20-1 and TRBJ1-5. Per the germline V gene, CDR1 is DFQATT and CDR2 is SNEGSKA (reference sequence). The CDR3 is 14 amino acids. The CDR3 reads CSARGLASNQPQHF.

The V call is TRBV7-2, the J call TRBJ1-2. There are 15 residues in the CDR3. The germline gives CDR1 SGHTA, CDR2 FQGNSA. The CDR3 sequence: CASSLMQATGVGYTF.

The rearrangement uses TRBV7-6 and TRBJ1-1. The CDR3 contains 12 residues. Germline values: CDR1 SGHVS, CDR2 FNYEAQ. The chain's CDR3 is CASSLASGEAFF.

CDR3 sequence: CASSFPTEWEQYF. V usage is TRBV7-9 and J usage is TRBJ2-7. This CDR3 region has 13 residues. CDR1 is SEHNR, CDR2 FQNEAQ, per germline (reference sequence).

The chain has TRBV28 and TRBJ2-1. The germline CDR1 and CDR2 sequences are MDHEN and SYDVKM. The length of the CDR3 is 15 residues. CDR3 amino acids: CASSFAGNSYNEQFF.

The genes are TRBV4-3 and TRBJ1-6; the TCRdb D gene call, TRBD1, has no DNA to confirm it. The germline gives CDR1 LGHNA, CDR2 YSLEER. The CDR3 sequence is 17 residues long. The CDR3 is CASSQAVPGGSGSPLHF.

The rearrangement joins TRBV29-1 to TRBJ2-2; TCRdb indicates TRBD1, and absent DNA this call remains unverified. There are 13 residues in the CDR3. CDR1 is SQVTM, CDR2 ANQGSEA, per germline. The CDR3: CSGRTANTGELFF.

The V and J genes are TRBV10-1 and TRBJ2-1; TCRdb's D gene call, TRBD2, goes unchecked for lack of DNA. Per the germline V gene, CDR1 is WNHNN and CDR2 is SYGVQD (reference sequence). The CDR3 runs to 16 residues. The CDR3 protein is CASSPWTSGALNEQFF.

The chain recombines TRBV7-3 with TRBJ2-2. Germline V gene data show CDR1 as SGHTA and CDR2 as FQGTGA. The CDR3 contains 15 residues. The CDR3 region is CASSLGWQDHGELFF.

The chain combines TRBV30 with TRBJ1-5; as DNA is missing, the TRBD1 call by TCRdb cannot be tested. The germline V gene has CDR1 GTSNPN and CDR2 SVGIG (reference sequence). The CDR3 has 14 residues. The CDR3 loop reads CAWNTGQGGQPQHF.

This chain joins TRBV20-1 and TRBJ1-6; absent DNA, TCRdb's TRBD1 call cannot be checked. Germline values: CDR1 DFQATT, CDR2 SNEGSKA (reference sequence). The CDR3 runs 14 residues. CDR3: CSARATGGSSPLHF.

The chain recombines TRBV6-1 with TRBJ2-1; with no DNA, the TCRdb D assignment of TRBD2 cannot be verified. This CDR3 spans 19 amino acids. The germline CDR1 and CDR2 sequences are MNHNS and SASEGT. Here the CDR3 reads CASSEGRGGRPSPPGEQFF.

The rearrangement links TRBV4-3 to TRBJ1-2; TCRdb picks TRBD1, but there is no DNA to check that call. CDR3 length: 16 residues. CDR1 and CDR2 (germline): LGHNA, YSLEER. CDR3 in amino acids: CASSQDVGAPSYGYTF.

The rearrangement links TRBV4-3 to TRBJ2-4; TCRdb's D call of TRBD1 is untestable without DNA. In germline, CDR1 is LGHNA, CDR2 YSLEER. The CDR3 is 17 amino acids. The CDR3 is CASSPYLGQEGKNIQYF.

The chain combines TRBV2 with TRBJ1-5; TCRdb calls TRBD1, which cannot be checked without DNA. CDR1 is SNHLY, CDR2 FYNNEI, per germline. This CDR3 contains 14 residues. CDR3 sequence: CASRSPGGGQPQHF.

The chain couples TRBV29-1 to TRBJ1-2; the TRBD1 assignment by TCRdb is unverifiable without DNA. The length of the CDR3 is 11 residues. Germline V gives CDR1 SQVTM, CDR2 ANQGSEA. The CDR3 sequence is CSADRGYGYTF.

The chain carries TRBV12-3 or TRBV12-4 and TRBJ2-7. The length of the CDR3 is 15 residues. CDR3 residues: CASSLVGYHDYEQYF.

This chain links TRBV19 with TRBJ2-2; absent DNA, TCRdb's TRBD2 call cannot be checked. CDR3 length equals 15 residues. Germline V gene sequence: CDR1 LNHDA, CDR2 SQIVND (reference sequence). CDR3 residues: CASSSPGLNTGELFF.

J is TRBJ2-7 and V is TRBV5-8; TCRdb calls TRBD1, which cannot be checked without DNA. Germline V gene data show CDR1 as SGHTS and CDR2 as YDEGEE. The length of the CDR3 is 14 residues. The CDR3 sequence is CASSLTGDIDGQYF.

This chain joins TRBV3-1 and TRBJ2-1. CDR3 length: 13 amino acids. Germline values: CDR1 LGHDT, CDR2 YNNKEL (reference sequence). CDR3 protein: CASSQWRNNEQFF.

This chain joins TRBV20-1 and TRBJ2-3; TCRdb's D call of TRBD2 is untestable without DNA. This CDR3 contains 18 residues. The germline V gene has CDR1 DFQATT and CDR2 SNEGSKA (reference sequence). CDR3 region: CSARGFSGLAGPTDTQYF.

V and J are TRBV12-3 or TRBV12-4 and TRBJ2-3; TCRdb's assignment of TRBD2 cannot be checked, as there is no DNA. The length of the CDR3 is 16 residues. The CDR3: CASSLFPAGGYDTQYF.

CDR3 region: CASSQDMGGNEQFF. The rearrangement uses TRBV14 and TRBJ2-1; without DNA, the TCRdb call of TRBD2 cannot be checked. Germline loops: CDR1 SGHDN, CDR2 FVKESK. This CDR3 spans 14 amino acids.